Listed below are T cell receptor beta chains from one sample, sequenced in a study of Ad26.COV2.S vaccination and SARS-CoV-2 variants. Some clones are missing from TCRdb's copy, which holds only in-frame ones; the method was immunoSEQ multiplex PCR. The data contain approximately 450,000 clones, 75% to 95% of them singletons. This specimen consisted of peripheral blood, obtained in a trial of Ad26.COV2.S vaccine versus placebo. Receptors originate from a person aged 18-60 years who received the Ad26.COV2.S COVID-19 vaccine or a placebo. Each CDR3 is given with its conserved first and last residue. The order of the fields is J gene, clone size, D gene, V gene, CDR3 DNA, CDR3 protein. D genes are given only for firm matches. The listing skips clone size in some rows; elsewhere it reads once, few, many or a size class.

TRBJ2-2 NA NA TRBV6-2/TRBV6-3 TGTGCCAGCAGTTACCCAACCGGGGAGCTGTTTTTT CASSYPTGELFF
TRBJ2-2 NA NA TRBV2 TGTGCCAGCAGTGGAGAGGGGCCCCCGAACACCGGGGAGCTGTTTTTT CASSGEGPPNTGELFF
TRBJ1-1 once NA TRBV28 TGTGCCAGCACTGCAGGATCCACTGAAGCTTTCTTT CASTAGSTEAFF
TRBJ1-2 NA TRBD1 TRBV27 TGTGCCAGCAGTTTATCCCTAGACAGGGCCTATGGCTACACCTTC CASSLSLDRAYGYTF
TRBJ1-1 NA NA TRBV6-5 TGTGCCAGCAGCCACAGGGTGGGCACTGAAGCTTTCTTT CASSHRVGTEAFF
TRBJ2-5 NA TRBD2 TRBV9 TGTGCCAGCAGCATAGGACTAGCTGAAGAGACCCAGTACTTC CASSIGLAEETQYF
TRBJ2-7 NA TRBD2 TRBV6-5 TGTGCCAGCAGGCTCTCGGCGGGAGCGTACGAGCAGTACTTC CASRLSAGAYEQYF
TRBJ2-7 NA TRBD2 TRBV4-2 TGTGCCAGCAGCCAAGATCTGTGGACTAGCGGGAGCTCCTACGAGCAGTACTTC CASSQDLWTSGSSYEQYF
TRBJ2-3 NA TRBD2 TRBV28 TGTGCCAGCAGCCCCCCGAGAGCAGGCGGACTAGCGGGAGACGGCACAGATACGCAGTATTTT CASSPPRAGGLAGDGTDTQYF
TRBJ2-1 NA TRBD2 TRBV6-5 TGTGCCAGCAGTTACTTCCGGACTAGCGTTGGCAATGAGCAGTTCTTC CASSYFRTSVGNEQFF
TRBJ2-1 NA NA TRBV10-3 TGTGCCATCAGTGGGCTAGCTAAAGACAATGAGCAGTTCTTC CAISGLAKDNEQFF
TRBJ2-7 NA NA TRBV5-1 TGCGCCAGCAGCTTGACTATCTCCTACGAGCAGTACTTC CASSLTISYEQYF
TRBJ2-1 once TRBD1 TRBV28 TGTGCCAGCAGTTTGGCGGGACAGGGAGGAGGTGAGCAGTTCTTC CASSLAGQGGGEQFF
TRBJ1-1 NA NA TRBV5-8 TGTGCCAGCAGCTTAGATAGAGACAGGACCGTTGAAGCTTTCTTT CASSLDRDRTVEAFF
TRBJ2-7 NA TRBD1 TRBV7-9 TGTGCCAGCAGCTCCTGGGACAGGGTTGCCGAGCAGTACTTC CASSSWDRVAEQYF
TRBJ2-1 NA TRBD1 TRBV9 TGTGCCAGCAGCGTAGCTGGACAGGGCTACAATGAGCAGTTCTTC CASSVAGQGYNEQFF
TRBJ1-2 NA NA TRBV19 TGTGCCAGTAGTATCGGCACAGGGTGGGACTATGGCTACACCTTC CASSIGTGWDYGYTF
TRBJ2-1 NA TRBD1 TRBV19 TGTGCCAGTAGACCCCAGGGGACAGTTTTTAATGAGCAGTTCTTC CASRPQGTVFNEQFF
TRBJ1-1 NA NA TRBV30 TGTGCCTGGAGAGGGCAGGGGAGTTTATCGGACACTGAAGCTTTCTTT CAWRGQGSLSDTEAFF
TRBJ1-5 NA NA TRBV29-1 TGCAGCGTCTCCCTGGGGGGGCACCAGCCCCAGCATTTT CSVSLGGHQPQHF
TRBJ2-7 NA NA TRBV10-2 TGCGCCAGCGGGGATACCTACGAGCAGTACTTC CASGDTYEQYF
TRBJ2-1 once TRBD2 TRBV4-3 TGCGCCAGCAGCCCCCGGGTAGCGGGGGCCTTGGGTGAGCAGTTCTTC CASSPRVAGALGEQFF
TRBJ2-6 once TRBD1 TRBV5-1 TGCGCCAGCAGCCTGACAGGGTGGGGTCTGGGGGCCAACGTCCTGACTTTC CASSLTGWGLGANVLTF
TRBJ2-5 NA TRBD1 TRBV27 TGTGCCAGCAGTCTAGGGACAGGCCCTCAAGAGACCCAGTACTTC CASSLGTGPQETQYF
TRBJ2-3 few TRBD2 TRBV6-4 TGTGCCAGCAGTGGGACTAGCGGAGCAGATACGCAGTATTTT CASSGTSGADTQYF
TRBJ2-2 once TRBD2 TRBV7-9 TGTGCCAGCACCCCCCGGGGGCTAGCGGGAGCCGGGGAGCTGTTTTTT CASTPRGLAGAGELFF
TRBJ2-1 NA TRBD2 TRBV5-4 TGTGCCAGCAGTTTGGGGACTAGCGGGAGAGGCTCCTACAATGAGCAGTTCTTC CASSLGTSGRGSYNEQFF
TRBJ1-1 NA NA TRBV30 TGTGCCTGGAGTGTACGGCGGGGGGGAGCTTTCTTT CAWSVRRGGAFF
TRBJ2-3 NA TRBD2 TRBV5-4 TGTGCCAGCAGCTGGGGACTAGCGGGAGGTGAAGATACGCAGTATTTT CASSWGLAGGEDTQYF
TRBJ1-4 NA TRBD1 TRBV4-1 TGCGCCAGCAGCCAAAGACCGGGACAGGCTGAAAAACTGTTTTTT CASSQRPGQAEKLFF
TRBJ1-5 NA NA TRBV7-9 TGTGCCAGCAGCTTGGGGCCAGGACCCCAGCATTTT CASSLGPGPQHF
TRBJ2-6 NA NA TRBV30 TGTGCCTGGAGTGTAGGGGAAGAGACGACGGGTAACTCTGGGGCCAACGTCCTGACTTTC CAWSVGEETTGNSGANVLTF
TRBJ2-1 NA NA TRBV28 TGTGCCAGCAGTTGGAGTGCTCAAGACAATGAGCAGTTCTTC CASSWSAQDNEQFF
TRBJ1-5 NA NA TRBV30 TGTGCCTGGAGTGGTGGGGACAATCAGCCCCAGCATTTT CAWSGGDNQPQHF
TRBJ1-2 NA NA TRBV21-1 TGTGCCAGCAGCAAAGTCAACGGCCCCTATGGCTACACCTTC CASSKVNGPYGYTF
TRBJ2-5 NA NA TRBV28 TGTGCCAGCAGTTTAGGGGATGGCAGGGTAAAAGAGACCCAGTACTTC CASSLGDGRVKETQYF
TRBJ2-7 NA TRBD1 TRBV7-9 TGTGCCAGCAGTTCCGGGACAGGGGGCTCCTACGAGCAGTACTTC CASSSGTGGSYEQYF
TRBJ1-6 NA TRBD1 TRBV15 TGTGCCACGTATCAGGGGGCCGGAAATTCACCCCTCCACTTT CATYQGAGNSPLHF
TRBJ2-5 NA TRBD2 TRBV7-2 TGTGCCAGCAGATTGGGACTAGCTTGGGAGACCCAGTACTTC CASRLGLAWETQYF
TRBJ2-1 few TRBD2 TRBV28 TGTGCCAGCTGCGGGAGGTTAAGAAATGAGCAGTTCTTC CASCGRLRNEQFF
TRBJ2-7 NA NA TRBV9 TGTGCCAGCAGCGTCGGTAGCGGAACCTACGAGCAGTACTTC CASSVGSGTYEQYF
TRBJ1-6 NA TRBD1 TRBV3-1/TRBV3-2 TGTGCCAGCAGCCTACCGGGACAGGGGGGTAGACATAATTCACCCCTCCACTTT CASSLPGQGGRHNSPLHF
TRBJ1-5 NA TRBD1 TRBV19 TGTGCCAGCCGGGACAGGGGGTATAGCAATCAGCCCCAGCATTTT CASRDRGYSNQPQHF
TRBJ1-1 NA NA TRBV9 TGTGCCAGCAGCGTAGGTCTCCTCGGGGTGAACACTGAAGCTTTCTTT CASSVGLLGVNTEAFF
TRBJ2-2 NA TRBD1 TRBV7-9 TGTGCCAGCAGCTCCTGGGGACAGGGTGGGACCGGGGAGCTGTTTTTT CASSSWGQGGTGELFF
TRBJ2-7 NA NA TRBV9 TGTGCCAGCAGCGTAAGCACAGTACCCTACGAGCAGTACTTC CASSVSTVPYEQYF
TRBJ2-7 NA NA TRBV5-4 TGTGCCAGCAGCTTGGAGGTGGGCAGTCCCTACGAGCAGTACTTC CASSLEVGSPYEQYF
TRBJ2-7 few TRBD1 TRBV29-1 TGCAGCGCTGGAGGACAGGACAACGAGCAGTACTTC CSAGGQDNEQYF
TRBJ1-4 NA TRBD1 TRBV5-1 TGCGCCAGCAGCTTGGGGGACAGGGGGCGAGAAAAACTGTTTTTT CASSLGDRGREKLFF